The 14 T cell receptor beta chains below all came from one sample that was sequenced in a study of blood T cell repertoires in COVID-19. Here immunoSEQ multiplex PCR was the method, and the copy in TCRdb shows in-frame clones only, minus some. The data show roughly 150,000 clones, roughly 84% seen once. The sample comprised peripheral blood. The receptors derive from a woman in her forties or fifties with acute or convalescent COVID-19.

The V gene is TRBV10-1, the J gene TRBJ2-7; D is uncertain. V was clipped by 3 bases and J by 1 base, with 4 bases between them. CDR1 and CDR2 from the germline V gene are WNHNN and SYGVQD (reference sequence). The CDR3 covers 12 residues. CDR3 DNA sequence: TGCGCCAGCAGTGACGGTTCCTACGAGCAGTACTTC. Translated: CASSDGSYEQYF.

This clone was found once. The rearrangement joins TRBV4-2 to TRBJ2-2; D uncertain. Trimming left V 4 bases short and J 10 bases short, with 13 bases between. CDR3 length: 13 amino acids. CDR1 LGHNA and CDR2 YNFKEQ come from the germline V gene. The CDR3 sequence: CASSPVTLEELFF. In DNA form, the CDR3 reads TGTGCCAGCAGCCCCGTCACCCTAGAGGAGCTGTTTTTT.

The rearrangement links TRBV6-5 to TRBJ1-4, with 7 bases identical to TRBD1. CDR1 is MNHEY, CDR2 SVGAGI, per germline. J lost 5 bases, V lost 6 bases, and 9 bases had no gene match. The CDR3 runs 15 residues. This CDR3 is CASRRHRDRNEKLFF. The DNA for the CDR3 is TGTGCCAGCAGACGTCACCGGGACAGAAATGAAAAACTGTTTTTT.

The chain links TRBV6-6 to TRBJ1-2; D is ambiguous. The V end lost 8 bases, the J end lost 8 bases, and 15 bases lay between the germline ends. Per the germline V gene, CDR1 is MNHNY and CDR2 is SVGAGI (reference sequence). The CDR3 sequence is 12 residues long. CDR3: CASLMEGAGYTF. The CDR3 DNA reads TGTGCCAGCCTGATGGAGGGCGCGGGCTACACCTTC.

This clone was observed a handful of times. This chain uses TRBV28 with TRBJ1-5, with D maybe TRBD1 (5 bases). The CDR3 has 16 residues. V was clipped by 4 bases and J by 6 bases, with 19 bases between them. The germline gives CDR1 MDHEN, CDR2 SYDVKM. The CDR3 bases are TGTGCCAGCAGTTCGGATGTTGGGCGGGGGAGTCAGCCCCAGCATTTT. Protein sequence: CASSSDVGRGSQPQHF. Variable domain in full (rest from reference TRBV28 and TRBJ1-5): DVKVTQSSRYLVKRTGEKVFLECVQDMDHENMFWYRQDPGLGLRLIYFSYDVKMKEKGDIPEGYSVSREKKERFSLILESASTNQTSMYLCASSSDVGRGSQPQHFGDGTRLSIL.

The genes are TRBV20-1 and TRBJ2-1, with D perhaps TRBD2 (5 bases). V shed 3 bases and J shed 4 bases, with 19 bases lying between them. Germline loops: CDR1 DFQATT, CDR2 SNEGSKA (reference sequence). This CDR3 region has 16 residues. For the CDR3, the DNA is TGCAGTGCTAGTCCCTCGTTGAGGGCCCTTTACAATGAGCAGTTCTTC. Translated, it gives CSASPSLRALYNEQFF.

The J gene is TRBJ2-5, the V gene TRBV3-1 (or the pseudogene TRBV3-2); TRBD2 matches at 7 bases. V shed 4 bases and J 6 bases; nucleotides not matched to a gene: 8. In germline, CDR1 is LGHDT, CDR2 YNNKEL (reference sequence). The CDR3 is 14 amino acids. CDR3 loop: CASSRLADIQTQYF. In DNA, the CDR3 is TGTGCCAGCAGCCGACTAGCCGATATACAGACCCAGTACTTC.

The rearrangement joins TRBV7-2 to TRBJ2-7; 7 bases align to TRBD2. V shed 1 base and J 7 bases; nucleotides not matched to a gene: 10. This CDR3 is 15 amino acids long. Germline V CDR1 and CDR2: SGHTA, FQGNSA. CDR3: CASSLDPGTMIEQYF. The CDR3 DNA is TGTGCCAGCAGCTTAGACCCCGGGACTATGATTGAGCAGTACTTC.

In DNA form, the CDR3 reads TGTGCCAGCAGTTTTGGAAGGGGTACGAACACCGGGGAGCTGTTTTTT. Protein: CASSFGRGTNTGELFF. The V call is TRBV27, the J call TRBJ2-2, with a tentative D call TRBD1 (5 bases). Trimming pared 3 bases from V and 0 bases from J, leaving 11 bases between. Germline V gives CDR1 MNHEY, CDR2 SMNVEV (reference sequence). This CDR3 contains 16 residues.

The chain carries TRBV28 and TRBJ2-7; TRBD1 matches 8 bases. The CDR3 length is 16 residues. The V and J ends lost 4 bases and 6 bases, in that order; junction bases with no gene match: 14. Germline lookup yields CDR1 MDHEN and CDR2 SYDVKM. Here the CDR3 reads CASSSVLDRVAFEQYF. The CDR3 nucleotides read TGTGCCAGCAGTTCAGTCCTGGACAGGGTAGCGTTCGAGCAGTACTTC.

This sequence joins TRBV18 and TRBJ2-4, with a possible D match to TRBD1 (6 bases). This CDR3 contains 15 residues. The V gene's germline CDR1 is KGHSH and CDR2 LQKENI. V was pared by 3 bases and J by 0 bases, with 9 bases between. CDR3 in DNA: TGTGCCAGCTCACCCCAGACAGGAGCCAAAAACATTCAGTACTTC. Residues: CASSPQTGAKNIQYF.

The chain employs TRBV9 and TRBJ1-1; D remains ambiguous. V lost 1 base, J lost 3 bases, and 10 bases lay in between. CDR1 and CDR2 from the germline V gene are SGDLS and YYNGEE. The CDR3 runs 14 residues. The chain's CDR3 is CASSVSGWDTEAFF. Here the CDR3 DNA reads TGTGCCAGCAGCGTATCGGGATGGGACACTGAAGCTTTCTTT.

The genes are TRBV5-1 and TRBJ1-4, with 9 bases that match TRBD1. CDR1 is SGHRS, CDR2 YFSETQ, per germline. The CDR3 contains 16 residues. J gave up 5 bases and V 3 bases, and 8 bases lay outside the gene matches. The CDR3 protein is CASSSSGQGQNEKLFF. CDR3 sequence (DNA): TGCGCCAGCAGCTCCTCCGGACAGGGGCAGAATGAAAAACTGTTTTTT.

The CDR3 bases are TGTGCCAGCAGCCAAGATCGTAGCTACACCTTC. Encoded protein: CASSQDRSYTF. This chain uses TRBV3-1 (or the pseudogene TRBV3-2) with TRBJ1-2; no reliable D call. CDR3 length equals 11 residues. V was clipped by 0 bases and J by 9 bases, with 5 bases between them. From germline, CDR1 is LGHDT and CDR2 YNNKEL (reference sequence).